Presented here are 11 T cell receptor beta chains from one specimen sequenced in a study of blood T cell repertoires in COVID-19. Repertoires were generated with immunoSEQ multiplex PCR, while TCRdb's copy carries only in-frame clones and drops some. The repertoire holds about 170,000 clones, 82% seen once, with over 7.5% in the top ten. The specimen sequenced was peripheral blood. The receptors here all came from a woman between 70 and 85 years old with acute or convalescent COVID-19.

The chain employs TRBV30 and TRBJ1-6; perhaps TRBD1 as D (6 bases). CDR1 and CDR2 (germline): GTSNPN, SVGIG (reference sequence). Trimming pared 4 bases from V and 10 bases from J, leaving 17 bases between. The CDR3 runs to 14 residues. CDR3 nucleotide sequence: TGTGCCTGGACTACCGGGACATATGACTCACCCCTCCACTTT. Amino acid sequence: CAWTTGTYDSPLHF.

The chain joins TRBV6-5 to TRBJ2-5; TRBD2 agrees at 8 bases. J gave up 1 base and V 2 bases, and 3 bases lay outside the gene matches. This CDR3 contains 15 residues. Germline V CDR1 and CDR2: MNHEY, SVGAGI. As DNA, the CDR3 is TGTGCCAGCAGTTACCCCCGGGGGGGCCAAGAGACCCAGTACTTC. Translated: CASSYPRGGQETQYF.

The chain joins TRBV5-6 to TRBJ2-3; the D is unclear. V lost 5 bases and J lost 0, with 13 bases in between. CDR1 and CDR2 from the germline V gene are SGHDT and YYEEEE. The CDR3 is 15 amino acids. The CDR3 loop reads CASSLKLTSTDTQYF. The CDR3, as DNA: TGTGCCAGCAGTTTGAAGTTGACTAGCACAGATACGCAGTATTTT.

This clone was observed a handful of times. V is TRBV2 and J is TRBJ1-6; TRBD1 agrees at 9 bases. Germline V CDR1 and CDR2: SNHLY, FYNNEI. The trim removed 6 bases at V and 7 bases at J, leaving 4 bases unmatched. CDR3 length: 14 residues. CDR3 bases: TGTGCCAGCAGGGGACAGGGCATAAATTCACCCCTCCACTTT. Translating gives CASRGQGINSPLHF.

The chain combines TRBV5-8 with TRBJ1-2; D gene uncertain. Trimming shortened V by 4 bases and J by 5 bases, and 15 bases separated the two germline ends. The CDR3 spans 14 residues. Germline CDR1 reads SGHTS; CDR2 reads YDEGEE. This chain's CDR3 is CASSPSGVEYGYTF. CDR3 nucleotide sequence: TGTGCCAGCAGCCCTTCTGGAGTGGAATATGGCTACACCTTC.

The chain recombines TRBV28 with TRBJ1-5; 10 bases match TRBD1. Germline trimming cut 5 bases from V and 5 bases from J; bases unmatched to any gene: 3. Germline assignment: CDR1 MDHEN and CDR2 SYDVKM. The CDR3 is 14 amino acids. The CDR3 DNA reads TGTGCCAGCAGTCACGGGACAGGGGATCAGCCCCAGCATTTT. This encodes CASSHGTGDQPQHF.

The CDR3 region is CASSIVFQNQPQHF. DNA of the CDR3: TGTGCCAGTAGTATAGTTTTTCAGAATCAGCCCCAGCATTTT. The chain combines TRBV19 with TRBJ1-5; D remains unclear. With 1 base removed from V and 4 bases from J, the gap between germline ends came to 8 bases. Germline CDR1 LNHDA, CDR2 SQIVND (reference sequence). The CDR3 loop spans 14 amino acids.

The chain is built from TRBV20-1 and TRBJ2-5, with D possibly matching TRBD2 (6 bases). Deletions cut 6 bases from V and 5 bases from J, with 10 bases between. The CDR3 sequence is 11 residues long. From germline, CDR1 is DFQATT and CDR2 SNEGSKA (reference sequence). The CDR3 spells CSARGLETQYF. Written as DNA, the CDR3 is TGCAGTGCCCGGGGGTTGGAGACCCAGTACTTC.

The V call is TRBV24-1, the J call TRBJ1-5; D possibly corresponds to TRBD1 (6 bases). Trimming removed 3 bases from V and 5 bases from J, with 13 bases in between. This CDR3 has 15 residues. Germline loops: CDR1 KGHDR, CDR2 SFDVKD. CDR3 protein: CATSDPGTSDQPQHF. DNA of the CDR3: TGTGCCACCAGTGATCCCGGGACATCTGATCAGCCCCAGCATTTT.

The V call is TRBV5-5, the J call TRBJ2-7; 7 bases are a match to TRBD1. Germline assignment: CDR1 SGHKS and CDR2 YYEKEE (reference sequence). With 6 bases clipped from V and 2 bases from J, the junction kept 11 bases outside the gene matches. The CDR3 has 15 amino acids. This CDR3 reads CASTNHGTATYEQYF. The DNA of the CDR3 is TGTGCCAGCACCAACCACGGGACAGCGACCTACGAGCAGTACTTC.

This clone was detected only once. V and J are TRBV6-4 and TRBJ1-1, with D possibly being TRBD1 (6 bases). Germline assignment: CDR1 MRHNA and CDR2 SNTAGT. Between the trimmed V and J ends, which lost 6 bases and 5 bases, there was a span of 7 bases. The CDR3 covers 11 residues. CDR3 DNA sequence: TGTGCCAGCAGCCAGGGGACTGAAGCTTTCTTT. Translated, it gives CASSQGTEAFF.